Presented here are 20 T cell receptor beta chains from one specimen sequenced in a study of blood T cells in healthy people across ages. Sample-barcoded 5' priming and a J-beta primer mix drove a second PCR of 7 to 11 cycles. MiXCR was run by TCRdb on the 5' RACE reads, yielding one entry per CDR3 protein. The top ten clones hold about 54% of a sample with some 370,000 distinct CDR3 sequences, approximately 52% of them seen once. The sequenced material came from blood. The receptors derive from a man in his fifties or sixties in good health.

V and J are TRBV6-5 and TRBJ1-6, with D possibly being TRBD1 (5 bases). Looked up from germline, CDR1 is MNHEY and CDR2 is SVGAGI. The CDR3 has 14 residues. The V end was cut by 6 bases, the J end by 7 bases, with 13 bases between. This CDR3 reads CASRLASGNSPLHF. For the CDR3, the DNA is TGTGCCAGCAGGCTCGCTTCAGGGAATTCACCCCTCCACTTT.

In DNA, the CDR3 is TGCAGCGTTGGGGCAGGAGATCAGCCCCAGCATTTT. Protein sequence: CSVGAGDQPQHF. V usage is TRBV29-1 and J usage is TRBJ1-5; D unclear. Germline CDR1 and CDR2: SQVTM and ANQGSEA. This CDR3 has 12 residues. Trimming took off 4 bases at V and 5 bases at J, with 9 bases between the two ends.

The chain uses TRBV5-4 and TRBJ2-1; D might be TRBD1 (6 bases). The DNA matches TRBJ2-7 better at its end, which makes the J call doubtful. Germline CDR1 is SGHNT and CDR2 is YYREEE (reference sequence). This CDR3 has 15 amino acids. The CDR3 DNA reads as TGTGCCAGCAGCTTGGCCATGGGACAAACCTACGAGCAGTACTTC. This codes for CASSLAMGQTYEQYF.

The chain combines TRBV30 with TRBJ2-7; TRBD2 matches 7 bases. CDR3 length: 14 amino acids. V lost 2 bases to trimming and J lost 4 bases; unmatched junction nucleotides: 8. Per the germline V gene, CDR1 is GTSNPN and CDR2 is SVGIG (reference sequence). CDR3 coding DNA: TGTGCCTGGAGTTTGGGGGGGGTAGGATACGAGCAGTACTTC. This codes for CAWSLGGVGYEQYF.

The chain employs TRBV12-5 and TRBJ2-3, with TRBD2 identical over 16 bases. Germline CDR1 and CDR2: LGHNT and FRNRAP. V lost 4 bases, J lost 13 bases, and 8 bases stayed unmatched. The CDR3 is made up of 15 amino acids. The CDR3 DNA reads TGTGCTAGTGGTTCGGGACTAGCGGGGGGGCCAGAAAAGTATTTT. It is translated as CASGSGLAGGPEKYF. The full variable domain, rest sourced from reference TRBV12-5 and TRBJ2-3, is DARVTQTPRHKVTEMGQEVTMRCQPILGHNTVFWYRQTMMQGLELLAYFRNRAPLDDSGMPKDRFSAEMPDATLATLKIQPSEPRDSAVYFCASGSGLAGGPEKYFGPGTRLTVL.

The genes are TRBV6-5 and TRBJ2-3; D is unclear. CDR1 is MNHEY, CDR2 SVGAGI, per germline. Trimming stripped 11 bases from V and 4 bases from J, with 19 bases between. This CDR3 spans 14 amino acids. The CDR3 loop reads CAGGYGLPADTQYF. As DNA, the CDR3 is TGTGCCGGCGGTTACGGTCTCCCCGCAGATACGCAGTATTTT.

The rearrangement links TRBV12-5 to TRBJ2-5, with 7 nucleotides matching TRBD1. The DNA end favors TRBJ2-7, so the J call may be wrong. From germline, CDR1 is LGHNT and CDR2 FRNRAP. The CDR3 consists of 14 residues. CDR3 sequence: CASGLRNRGLEQYF. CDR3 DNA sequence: TGTGCTAGTGGTTTGAGAAACAGGGGCCTCGAGCAGTACTTC.

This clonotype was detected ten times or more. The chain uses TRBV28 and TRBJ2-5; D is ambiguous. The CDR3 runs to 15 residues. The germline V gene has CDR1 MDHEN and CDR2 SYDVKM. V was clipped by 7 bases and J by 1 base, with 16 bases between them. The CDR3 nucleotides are TGTGCCAGCATTCCGACGGCAGCACCCCAAGAGACCCAGTACTTC. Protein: CASIPTAAPQETQYF.

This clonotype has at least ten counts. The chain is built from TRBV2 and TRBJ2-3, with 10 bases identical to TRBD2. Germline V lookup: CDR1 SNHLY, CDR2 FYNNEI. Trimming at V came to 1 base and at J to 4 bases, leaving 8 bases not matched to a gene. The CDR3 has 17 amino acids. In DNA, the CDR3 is TGTGCCAGCAGTGAAGTCGTTGGACTAGCGGCCCCAGATACGCAGTATTTT. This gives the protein CASSEVVGLAAPDTQYF.

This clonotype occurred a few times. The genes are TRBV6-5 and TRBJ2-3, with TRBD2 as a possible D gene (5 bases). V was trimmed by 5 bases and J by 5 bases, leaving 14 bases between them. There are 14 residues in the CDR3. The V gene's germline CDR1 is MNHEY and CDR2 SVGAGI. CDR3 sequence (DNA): TGTGCCAGCAGTAATGACTTCGGAGGAGATACGCAGTATTTT. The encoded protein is CASSNDFGGDTQYF.

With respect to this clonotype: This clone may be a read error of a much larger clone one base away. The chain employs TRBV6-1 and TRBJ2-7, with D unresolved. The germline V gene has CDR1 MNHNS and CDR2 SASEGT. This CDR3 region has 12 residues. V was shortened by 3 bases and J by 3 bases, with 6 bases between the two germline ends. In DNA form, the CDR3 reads TGTGCCAGCAGTGACCAAATCTACGAGCAGTACTTC. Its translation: CASSDQIYEQYF.

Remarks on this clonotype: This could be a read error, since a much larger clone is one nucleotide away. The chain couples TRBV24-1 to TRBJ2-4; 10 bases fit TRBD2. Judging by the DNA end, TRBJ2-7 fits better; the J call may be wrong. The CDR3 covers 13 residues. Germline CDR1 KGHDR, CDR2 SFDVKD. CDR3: CVTSGPSGSEQYF. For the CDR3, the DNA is TGTGTCACCAGTGGACCTAGCGGGAGCGAGCAGTACTTC.

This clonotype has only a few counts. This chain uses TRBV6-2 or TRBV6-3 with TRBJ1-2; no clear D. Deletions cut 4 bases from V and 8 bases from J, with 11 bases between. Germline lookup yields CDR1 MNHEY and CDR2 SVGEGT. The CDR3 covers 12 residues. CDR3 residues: CASSFTRTGYTF. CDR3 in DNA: TGTGCCAGCAGTTTCACTCGGACCGGCTACACCTTC.

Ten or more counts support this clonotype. The CDR3 DNA reads TGCAGCGTGGGACAGGGACAAGAGACCCAGTACTTC. Protein: CSVGQGQETQYF. The J gene is TRBJ2-5, the V gene TRBV29-1; 9 bases fit TRBD1. The germline V gene encodes CDR1 SQVTM and CDR2 ANQGSEA. V shed 6 bases, J shed 2 bases, and the junction held 1 base outside the gene matches. This CDR3 has 12 residues. Combining the CDR3 with reference TRBV29-1 and TRBJ2-5 gives the whole variable domain SAVISQKPSRDICQRGTSLTIQCQVDSQVTMMFWYRQQPGQSLTLIATANQGSEATYESGFVIDKFPISRPNLTFSTLTVSNMSPEDSSIYLCSVGQGQETQYFGPGTRLLVL.

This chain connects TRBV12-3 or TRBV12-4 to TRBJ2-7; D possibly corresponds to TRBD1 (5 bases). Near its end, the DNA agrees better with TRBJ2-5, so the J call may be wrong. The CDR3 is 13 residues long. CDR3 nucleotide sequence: TGTGCCAGCAATCCCCGGGCAGGGGAGACCCAGTACTTC. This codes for CASNPRAGETQYF.

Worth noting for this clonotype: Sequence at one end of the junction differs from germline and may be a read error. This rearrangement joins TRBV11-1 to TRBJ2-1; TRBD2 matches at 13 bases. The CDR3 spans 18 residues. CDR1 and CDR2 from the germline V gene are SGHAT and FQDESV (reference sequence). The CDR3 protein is CASSPTSGRAKSYNGQFF. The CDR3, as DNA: TGTGCCAGCAGCCCTACTAGCGGGAGGGCCAAATCCTACAATGGGCAGTTCTTC.

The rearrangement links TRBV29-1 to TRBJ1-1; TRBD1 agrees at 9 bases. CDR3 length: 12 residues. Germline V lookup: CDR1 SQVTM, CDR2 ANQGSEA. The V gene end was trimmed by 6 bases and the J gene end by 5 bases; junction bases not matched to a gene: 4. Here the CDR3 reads CSVRTGATEAFF. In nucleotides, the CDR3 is TGCAGCGTGAGGACAGGGGCGACTGAAGCTTTCTTT.

The CDR3 DNA reads as TGTGCCAGCAGTCTAGCGGGAGGCGGACCAAGTAAAGAGACCCAGTACTTC. Protein: CASSLAGGGPSKETQYF. This chain joins TRBV28 and TRBJ2-5; 11 nucleotides match TRBD2. The trim removed 5 bases at V and 3 bases at J, leaving 11 bases unmatched. The CDR3 contains 17 residues. Germline V gene sequence: CDR1 MDHEN, CDR2 SYDVKM. The variable domain in full, completed from reference TRBV28 and TRBJ2-5, reads DVKVTQSSRYLVKRTGEKVFLECVQDMDHENMFWYRQDPGLGLRLIYFSYDVKMKEKGDIPEGYSVSREKKERFSLILESASTNQTSMYLCASSLAGGGPSKETQYFGPGTRLLVL.

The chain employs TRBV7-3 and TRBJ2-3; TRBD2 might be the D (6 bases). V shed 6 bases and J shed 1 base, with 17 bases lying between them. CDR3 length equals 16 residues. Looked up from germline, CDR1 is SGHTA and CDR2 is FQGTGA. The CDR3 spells CASRLGPSAGTDTQYF. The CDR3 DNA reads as TGTGCCAGCAGGTTGGGCCCTAGCGCGGGCACAGATACGCAGTATTTT.

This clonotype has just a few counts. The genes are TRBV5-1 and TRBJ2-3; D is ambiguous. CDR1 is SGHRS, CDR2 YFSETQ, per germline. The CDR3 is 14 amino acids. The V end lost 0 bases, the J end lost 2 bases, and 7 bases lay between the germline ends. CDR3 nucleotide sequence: TGCGCCAGCAGCTTGGAGCTTTTCACAGATACGCAGTATTTT. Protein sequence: CASSLELFTDTQYF.